These 20 T cell receptor beta chains were all obtained from the same sample, sequenced in a study of T-cell memory formation after mild COVID-19. TCRdb reprocessed the 5' RACE reads via MiXCR and lists one record per CDR3 protein. The sample carries about 110,000 distinct CDR3 sequences, around 15% recorded once. Sample: PBMCs or a T cell subset sorted from them (not recorded which). All receptors come from an adult woman who had mild COVID-19 (a few samples of this study predate the infection). Cell type and time point are not known.

This clonotype was detected only a few times. The rearrangement uses TRBV24-1 and TRBJ2-3; 13 bases agree with TRBD2. The CDR3 has 17 residues. The V gene end was trimmed by 2 bases and the J gene end by 4 bases; junction bases not matched to a gene: 5. Per the germline V gene, CDR1 is KGHDR and CDR2 is SFDVKD. CDR3 coding DNA: TGTGCCACCAGTGATTGGACTAGCGGGAGTCTCGCAGATACGCAGTATTTT. It specifies CATSDWTSGSLADTQYF.

The chain combines TRBV4-1 with TRBJ1-5, with TRBD1 as a possible D gene (5 bases). CDR1 MGHRA and CDR2 YSYEKL come from the germline V gene. This CDR3 is 16 amino acids long. V shed 4 bases and J shed 4 bases, with 17 bases lying between them. This CDR3 reads CASSLSWVGENQPQHF. The CDR3 coding sequence is TGCGCCAGCAGCCTCTCCTGGGTGGGGGAGAATCAGCCCCAGCATTTT.

Only a few counts were recorded for this clonotype. The genes are TRBV6-2 or TRBV6-3 and TRBJ2-1, with 12 positions matching TRBD2. J lost 9 bases, V lost 7 bases, and 19 bases had no gene match. Germline V gene data show CDR1 as MNHEY and CDR2 as SVGEGT. The CDR3 contains 18 residues. CDR3 DNA sequence: TGTGCCAGCAACCCCGGCCCGACTAGCGGGAGTTTTGCCAGTGAGCAGTTCTTC. As protein: CASNPGPTSGSFASEQFF.

This clonotype was seen more than once but under ten times. The CDR3 sequence is CASSFLGGGAWQETQYF. Written as DNA, the CDR3 is TGTGCCAGCAGCTTTCTAGGCGGGGGGGCCTGGCAAGAGACCCAGTACTTC. V usage is TRBV5-4 and J usage is TRBJ2-5; 9 nucleotides align to TRBD2. The germline V gene encodes CDR1 SGHNT and CDR2 YYREEE (reference sequence). V shed 2 bases, J shed 2 bases, and the junction held 10 bases outside the gene matches. This CDR3 is built from 17 residues. Combining the CDR3 with reference TRBV5-4 and TRBJ2-5 gives the whole variable domain ETGVTQSPTHLIKTRGQQVTLRCSSQSGHNTVSWYQQALGQGPQFIFQYYREEENGRGNFPPRFSGLQFPNYSSELNVNALELDDSALYLCASSFLGGGAWQETQYFGPGTRLLVL.

This clonotype was picked up one time. DNA for the CDR3: TGTGCCAGCAGTTTAGTAGCGGGACTAGGATTCACAGATACGCAGTATTTT. It is translated as CASSLVAGLGFTDTQYF. The chain joins TRBV12-3 or TRBV12-4 to TRBJ2-3; 8 bases align to TRBD2. V shed 1 base, J shed 2 bases, and the junction held 8 bases outside the gene matches. The CDR3 has 17 amino acids.

V usage is TRBV7-8 and J usage is TRBJ2-5; D may be TRBD1 (5 bases). The length of the CDR3 is 16 residues. Between the trimmed V and J ends, which lost 7 bases and 2 bases, there was a span of 20 bases. In germline, CDR1 is SGHVS, CDR2 FQNEAQ. The CDR3 region is CASNRKGQAFQETQYF. As DNA, the CDR3 is TGTGCCAGCAACCGAAAGGGGCAGGCCTTTCAAGAGACCCAGTACTTC. Combining the CDR3 with reference TRBV7-8 and TRBJ2-5 gives the whole variable domain GAGVSQSPRYKVAKRGQDVALRCDPISGHVSLFWYQQALGQGPEFLTYFQNEAQLDKSGLPSDRFFAERPEGSVSTLKIQRTQQEDSAVYLCASNRKGQAFQETQYFGPGTRLLVL.

In its sample, this clonotype was seen a few times. The chain combines TRBV7-3 with TRBJ2-3, with 7 bases lining up with TRBD2. The CDR3 has 17 amino acids. Trimming took 5 bases from V and 0 from J; bases not matched to a gene: 11. Looked up from germline, CDR1 is SGHTA and CDR2 is FQGTGA. CDR3 region: CASSQMASGPSTDTQYF. CDR3 sequence (DNA): TGTGCCAGCAGCCAGATGGCTAGCGGACCTAGCACAGATACGCAGTATTTT.

The chain links TRBV30 to TRBJ2-7, with 9 bases identical to TRBD1. The V gene's germline CDR1 is GTSNPN and CDR2 SVGIG (reference sequence). V dropped 1 base and J dropped 9; count of bases not matched to a gene: 1. The CDR3 runs to 11 residues. The CDR3 DNA follows: TGTGCCTGGAGTGGACAGGGGGGGCAGTACTTC. Translating it yields CAWSGQGGQYF.

The chain is built from TRBV24-1 and TRBJ2-3; the D is unclear. V dropped 9 bases and J dropped 0 bases, with 9 bases sitting between them. This CDR3 contains 13 residues. From germline, CDR1 is KGHDR and CDR2 SFDVKD. The CDR3 spells CATSSRSTDTQYF. CDR3 sequence (DNA): TGTGCCACCTCGTCGAGGAGCACAGATACGCAGTATTTT.

This chain joins TRBV7-9 and TRBJ2-1; perhaps TRBD1 as D (6 bases). Trimming cost V 5 bases and J 3 bases, with 11 bases left between them. The germline V gene encodes CDR1 SEHNR and CDR2 FQNEAQ (reference sequence). The CDR3 is 14 amino acids. The CDR3 DNA is TGTGCCAGCAGCCGACAGGAGGACTACAATGAGCAGTTCTTC. It is translated as CASSRQEDYNEQFF.

This clonotype was counted a few times. The CDR3 protein is CASRAYRSCSYNEQFF. In DNA form, the CDR3 reads TGTGCCAGCAGGGCCTACAGGTCATGCTCCTACAATGAGCAGTTCTTC. The J gene is TRBJ2-1, the V gene TRBV6-8; a possible D gene is TRBD1 (5 bases). The germline V and J ends were trimmed by 6 bases and 0 bases, with 15 bases remaining between them. This CDR3 comprises 16 residues. Germline CDR1 reads MNHGY; CDR2 reads SAAAGT.

This clonotype has only a few counts. The gene calls are TRBV3-1 and TRBJ1-4, with unresolved D. Trimming stripped 2 bases from V and 0 bases from J, with 4 bases between. The germline gives CDR1 LGHDT, CDR2 YNNKEL (reference sequence). This CDR3 comprises 14 residues. CDR3 sequence reads: CASSQPTTNEKLFF. CDR3 bases: TGTGCCAGCAGCCAACCCACAACTAATGAAAAACTGTTTTTT.

In its sample, this clonotype was seen a few times. V gene TRBV7-2 combines with J gene TRBJ1-2; possibly TRBD1 for D (5 bases). The germline gives CDR1 SGHTA, CDR2 FQGNSA. V was trimmed by 8 bases and J by 4 bases, leaving 23 bases between them. This CDR3 comprises 16 residues. The CDR3 DNA sequence: TGTGCCAGCCTGGGGGTGGGGTCAGACGTACCCTATGGCTACACCTTC. Translated: CASLGVGSDVPYGYTF.

In its sample, this clonotype was seen once. The genes are TRBV7-9 and TRBJ2-2; 7 bases are shared with TRBD1. The CDR3 extends over 13 amino acids. Germline loops: CDR1 SEHNR, CDR2 FQNEAQ (reference sequence). The trim removed 5 bases at V and 6 bases at J, leaving 3 bases unmatched. The CDR3 is CASSPGQAGELFF. In DNA form, the CDR3 reads TGTGCCAGCAGCCCCGGACAGGCCGGGGAGCTGTTTTTT. The full variable domain, its missing parts supplied by reference TRBV7-9 and TRBJ2-2, is DTGVSQNPRHKITKRGQNVTFRCDPISEHNRLYWYRQTLGQGPEFLTYFQNEAQLEKSRLLSDRFSAERPKGSFSTLEIQRTEQGDSAMYLCASSPGQAGELFFGEGSRLTVL.

This clonotype was recorded a few times. The chain combines TRBV27 with TRBJ1-2, with a possible D match to TRBD1 (5 bases). CDR1 is MNHEY, CDR2 SMNVEV, per germline (reference sequence). V was shortened by 4 bases and J by 6 bases, with 15 bases between the two germline ends. This CDR3 has 14 amino acids. CDR3 protein: CASSSRVSIDGYTF. In nucleotides, the CDR3 is TGTGCCAGCAGTTCCAGGGTGTCTATCGATGGCTACACCTTC.

A few counts support this clonotype. The chain combines TRBV12-3 or TRBV12-4 with TRBJ2-1; 10 bases map to TRBD2. The junction had 2 bases not matched to a gene; V was cut back by 0 bases and J by 9 bases. The CDR3 is made up of 14 amino acids. CDR3 bases: TGTGCCAGCAGTTTAGCTGCTAGCGGGAGTGAGCAGTTCTTC. It codes for CASSLAASGSEQFF.

This clonotype was counted a few times. V usage is TRBV7-9 and J usage is TRBJ2-1, with 10 bases aligning to TRBD1. The CDR3 has 15 amino acids. CDR1 and CDR2 from the germline V gene are SEHNR and FQNEAQ (reference sequence). The J segment lost 3 bases and the V segment lost 5 bases, leaving 4 bases of the junction unmatched. Here the CDR3 DNA reads TGTGCCAGCAGCGCCGGGACAGGGGACTACAATGAGCAGTTCTTC. Translated, it gives CASSAGTGDYNEQFF.

This clonotype showed up just a few times. The chain employs TRBV13 and TRBJ1-1; tentatively, D is TRBD1 (5 bases). The V end lost 5 bases, the J end lost 4 bases, and 11 bases lay between the germline ends. The CDR3 runs to 13 residues. CDR1 is PRHDT and CDR2 is FYEKMQ in the germline V gene (reference sequence). The CDR3 nucleotides are TGTGCCAGCAGCCCGGGACCTCTCACTGAAGCTTTCTTT. It is translated as CASSPGPLTEAFF. Full variable domain (remainder filled in from reference TRBV13 and TRBJ1-1): AAGVIQSPRHLIKEKRETATLKCYPIPRHDTVYWYQQGPGQDPQFLISFYEKMQSDKGSIPDRFSAQQFSDYHSELNMSSLELGDSALYFCASSPGPLTEAFFGQGTRLTVV.

A few counts support this clonotype. The V call is TRBV7-9, the J call TRBJ2-1; TRBD2 agrees at 13 bases. Germline loops: CDR1 SEHNR, CDR2 FQNEAQ (reference sequence). CDR3 length: 15 residues. V was pared by 3 bases and J by 8 bases, with 4 bases of the junction left unmatched. Here the CDR3 reads CASSLTSGRKDEQFF. The CDR3 DNA follows: TGTGCCAGCAGCTTGACTAGCGGGAGGAAGGATGAGCAGTTCTTC.

This clonotype has only a few counts. V is TRBV11-3 and J is TRBJ2-5; D is possibly TRBD1 or TRBD2 (6 bases each). The CDR3 contains 13 residues. V lost 5 bases, J lost 7 bases, and 14 bases lay in between. CDR1 is SGHNT and CDR2 is YENEEA in the germline V gene. The CDR3 nucleotides read TGTGCCAGCAGCGAACTACAGGGAGGGACCCAGTACTTC. Protein sequence: CASSELQGGTQYF.